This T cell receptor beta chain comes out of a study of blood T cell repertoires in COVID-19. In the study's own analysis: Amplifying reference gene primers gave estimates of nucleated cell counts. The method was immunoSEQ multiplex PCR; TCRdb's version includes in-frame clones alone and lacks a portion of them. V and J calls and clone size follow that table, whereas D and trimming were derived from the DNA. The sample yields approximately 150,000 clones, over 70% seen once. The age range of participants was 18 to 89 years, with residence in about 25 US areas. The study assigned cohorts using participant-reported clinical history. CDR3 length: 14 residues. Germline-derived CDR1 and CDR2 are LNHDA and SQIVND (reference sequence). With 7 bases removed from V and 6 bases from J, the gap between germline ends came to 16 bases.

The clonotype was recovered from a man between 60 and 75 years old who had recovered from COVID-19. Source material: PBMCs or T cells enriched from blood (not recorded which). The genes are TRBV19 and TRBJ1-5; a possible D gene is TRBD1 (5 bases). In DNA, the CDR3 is TGTGCCAGTATCGGCAGGGAATTGTTTCAGCCCCAGCATTTT. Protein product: CASIGRELFQPQHF.